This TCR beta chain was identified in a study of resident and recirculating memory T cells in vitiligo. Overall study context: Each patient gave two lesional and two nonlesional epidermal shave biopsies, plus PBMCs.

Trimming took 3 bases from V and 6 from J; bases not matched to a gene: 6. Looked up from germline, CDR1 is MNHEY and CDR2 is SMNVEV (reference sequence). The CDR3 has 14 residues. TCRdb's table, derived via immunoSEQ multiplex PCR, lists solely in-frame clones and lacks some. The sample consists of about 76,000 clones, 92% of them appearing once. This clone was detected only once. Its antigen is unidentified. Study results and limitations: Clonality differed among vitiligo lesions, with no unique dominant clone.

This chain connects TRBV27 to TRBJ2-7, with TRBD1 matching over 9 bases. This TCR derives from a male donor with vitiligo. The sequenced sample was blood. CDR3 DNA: TGTGCCAGCAGTTTTTGGGACAGGGTAGCCGAGCAGTACTTC. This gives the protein CASSFWDRVAEQYF.